The text below deals with one T cell receptor (beta chain). The repertoire was sequenced with immunoSEQ multiplex PCR; TCRdb's copy has only in-frame clones and lacks some. The sample includes some 150,000 clones, 85% to 90% of them seen just once. This entry is derived from a study of blood T cell repertoires in COVID-19. This TCR derives from a woman aged 60 to 75 with acute or convalescent COVID-19. The sample was peripheral blood.

CDR3 amino acids: CASNSGGILQETQYF. CDR3 in DNA: TGTGCTAGTAACAGCGGGGGGATCCTCCAAGAGACCCAGTACTTC. The chain couples TRBV12-5 to TRBJ2-5; TRBD2 matches at 9 bases. After removal of 8 bases from V and 1 base from J, the junction contained 8 bases not matched to a gene. Germline V CDR1 and CDR2: LGHNT, FRNRAP. The CDR3 spans 15 residues. Supplemented by reference TRBV12-5 and TRBJ2-5, the full variable domain reads DARVTQTPRHKVTEMGQEVTMRCQPILGHNTVFWYRQTMMQGLELLAYFRNRAPLDDSGMPKDRFSAEMPDATLATLKIQPSEPRDSAVYFCASNSGGILQETQYFGPGTRLLVL.